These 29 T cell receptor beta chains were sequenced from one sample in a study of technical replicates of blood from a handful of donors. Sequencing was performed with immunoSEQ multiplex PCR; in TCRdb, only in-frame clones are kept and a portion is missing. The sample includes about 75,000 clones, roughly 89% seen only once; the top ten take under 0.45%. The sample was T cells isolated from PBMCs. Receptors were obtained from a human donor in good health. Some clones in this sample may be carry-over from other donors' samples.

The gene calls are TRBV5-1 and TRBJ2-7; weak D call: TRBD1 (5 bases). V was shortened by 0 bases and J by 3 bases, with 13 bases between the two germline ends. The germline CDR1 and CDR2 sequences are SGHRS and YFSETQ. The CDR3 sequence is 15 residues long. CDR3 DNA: TGCGCCAGCAGCTTGGTCGCGGACACCTTCTACGAGCAGTACTTC. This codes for CASSLVADTFYEQYF.

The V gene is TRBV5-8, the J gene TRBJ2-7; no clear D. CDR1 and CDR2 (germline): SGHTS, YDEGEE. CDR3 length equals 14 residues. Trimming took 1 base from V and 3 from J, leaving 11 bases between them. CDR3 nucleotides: TGTGCCAGCAGCTTGTTGGGCCAGATCTACGAGCAGTACTTC. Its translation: CASSLLGQIYEQYF.

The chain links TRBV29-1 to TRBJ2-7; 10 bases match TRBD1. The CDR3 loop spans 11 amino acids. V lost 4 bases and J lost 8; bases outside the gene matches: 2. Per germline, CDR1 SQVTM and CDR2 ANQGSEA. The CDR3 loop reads CSVGQGAKQYF. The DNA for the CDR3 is TGCAGCGTTGGACAGGGGGCAAAGCAGTACTTC.

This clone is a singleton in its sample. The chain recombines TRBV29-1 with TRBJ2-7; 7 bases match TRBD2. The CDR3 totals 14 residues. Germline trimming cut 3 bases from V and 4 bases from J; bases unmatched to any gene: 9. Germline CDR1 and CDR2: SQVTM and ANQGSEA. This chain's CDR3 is CSVEGGAHCYEQYF. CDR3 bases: TGCAGCGTTGAGGGAGGGGCTCACTGTTACGAGCAGTACTTC.

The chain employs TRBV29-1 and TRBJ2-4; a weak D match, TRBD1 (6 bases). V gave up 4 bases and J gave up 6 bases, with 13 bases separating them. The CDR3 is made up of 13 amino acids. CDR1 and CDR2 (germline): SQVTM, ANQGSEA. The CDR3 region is CSVVRGSGNIQYF. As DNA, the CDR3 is TGCAGCGTTGTAAGGGGGAGCGGAAACATTCAGTACTTC.

The CDR3 here is CASSLAGALSTDTQYF. CDR3 in DNA: TGTGCCAGCAGCTTGGCAGGGGCCCTTAGCACAGATACGCAGTATTTT. V and J are TRBV5-6 and TRBJ2-3, with D perhaps TRBD1 (6 bases). The CDR3 spans 16 residues. Trimming cost V 0 bases and J 0 bases, with 11 bases left between them. The germline CDR1 and CDR2 sequences are SGHDT and YYEEEE. Full variable domain (rest looked up from reference TRBV5-6 and TRBJ2-3): DAGVTQSPTHLIKTRGQQVTLRCSPKSGHDTVSWYQQALGQGPQFIFQYYEEEERQRGNFPDRFSGHQFPNYSSELNVNALLLGDSALYLCASSLAGALSTDTQYFGPGTRLTVL.

The CDR3 DNA reads TGTGCCAGCTCCGAGGGAGAGAACACTGAAGCTTTCTTT. Its protein product is CASSEGENTEAFF. The chain links TRBV6-6 to TRBJ1-1; D ambiguous. This CDR3 contains 13 residues. V lost 8 bases and J 1 base, leaving 11 bases between the germline ends. Germline CDR1 and CDR2: MNHNY and SVGAGI (reference sequence).

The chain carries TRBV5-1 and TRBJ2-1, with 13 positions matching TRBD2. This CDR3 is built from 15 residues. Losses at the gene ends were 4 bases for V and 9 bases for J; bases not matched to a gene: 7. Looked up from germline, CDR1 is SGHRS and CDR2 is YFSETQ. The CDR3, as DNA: TGCGCCAGCAGCCCGGGACTAGCGGGGATAGTTGAGCAGTTCTTC. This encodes CASSPGLAGIVEQFF.

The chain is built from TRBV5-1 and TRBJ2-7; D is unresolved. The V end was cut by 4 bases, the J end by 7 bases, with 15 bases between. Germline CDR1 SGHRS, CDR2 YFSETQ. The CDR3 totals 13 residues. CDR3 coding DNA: TGCGCCAGCAGCCCGGAATACATCGGGGAGCAGTACTTC. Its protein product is CASSPEYIGEQYF.

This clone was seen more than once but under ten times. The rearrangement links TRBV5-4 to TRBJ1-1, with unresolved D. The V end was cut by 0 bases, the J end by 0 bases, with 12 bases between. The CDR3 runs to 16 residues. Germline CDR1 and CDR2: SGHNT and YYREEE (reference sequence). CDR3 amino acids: CASSLATFSMNTEAFF. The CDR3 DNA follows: TGTGCCAGCAGCTTGGCAACTTTTTCCATGAACACTGAAGCTTTCTTT.

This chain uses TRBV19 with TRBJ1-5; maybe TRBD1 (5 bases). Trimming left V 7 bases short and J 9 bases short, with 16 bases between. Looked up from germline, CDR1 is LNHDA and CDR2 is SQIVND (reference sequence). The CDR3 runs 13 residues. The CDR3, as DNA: TGTGCCAGTAATGTACAGGAGGGGCGGCCCCAGCATTTT. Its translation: CASNVQEGRPQHF.

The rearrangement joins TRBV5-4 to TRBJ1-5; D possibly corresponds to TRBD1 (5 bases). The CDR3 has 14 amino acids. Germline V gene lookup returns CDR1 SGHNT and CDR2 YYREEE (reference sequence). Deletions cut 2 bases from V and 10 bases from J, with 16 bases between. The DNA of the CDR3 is TGTGCCAGCAGCTTACGGGGGTCGGCGGATCCCCAGCATTTT. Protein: CASSLRGSADPQHF.

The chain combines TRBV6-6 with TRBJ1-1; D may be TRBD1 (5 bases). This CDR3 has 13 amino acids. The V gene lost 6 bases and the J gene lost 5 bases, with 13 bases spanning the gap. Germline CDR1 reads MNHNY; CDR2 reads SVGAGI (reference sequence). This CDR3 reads CASRGGKGTEAFF. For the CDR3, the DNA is TGTGCCAGCAGGGGGGGAAAAGGAACTGAAGCTTTCTTT.

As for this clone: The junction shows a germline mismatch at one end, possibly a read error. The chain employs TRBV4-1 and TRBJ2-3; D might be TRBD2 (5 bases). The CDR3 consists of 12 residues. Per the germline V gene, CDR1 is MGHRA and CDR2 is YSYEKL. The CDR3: CASGLNTDAQYF. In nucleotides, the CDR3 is TGCGCCAGCGGACTGAACACAGATGCGCAGTATTTT.

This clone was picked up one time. The CDR3 loop is CASSLSRLNTEAFF. Here the CDR3 DNA reads TGCGCCAGCAGCTTAAGTCGGTTGAACACTGAAGCTTTCTTT. This chain links TRBV5-1 with TRBJ1-1; D uncertain. The germline gives CDR1 SGHRS, CDR2 YFSETQ. CDR3 length equals 14 residues. V gave up 2 bases and J gave up 0 bases, with 8 bases separating them.

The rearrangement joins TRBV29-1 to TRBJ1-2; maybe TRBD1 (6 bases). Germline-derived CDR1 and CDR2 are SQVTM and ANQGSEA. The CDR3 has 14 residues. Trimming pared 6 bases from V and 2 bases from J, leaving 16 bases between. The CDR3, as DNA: TGCAGCGTCCACACAGGGAGCGCAAACTATGGCTACACCTTC. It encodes CSVHTGSANYGYTF.

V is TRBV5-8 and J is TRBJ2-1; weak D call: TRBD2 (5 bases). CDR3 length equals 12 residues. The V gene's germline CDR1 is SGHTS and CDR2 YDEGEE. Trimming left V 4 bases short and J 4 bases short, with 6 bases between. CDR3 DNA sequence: TGTGCCAGCAGCCGGGGTTACAATGAGCAGTTCTTC. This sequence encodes CASSRGYNEQFF. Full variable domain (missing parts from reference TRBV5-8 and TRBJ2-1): EAGVTQSPTHLIKTRGQQATLRCSPISGHTSVYWYQQALGLGLQFLLWYDEGEERNRGNFPPRFSGRQFPNYSSELNVNALELEDSALYLCASSRGYNEQFFGPGTRLTVL.

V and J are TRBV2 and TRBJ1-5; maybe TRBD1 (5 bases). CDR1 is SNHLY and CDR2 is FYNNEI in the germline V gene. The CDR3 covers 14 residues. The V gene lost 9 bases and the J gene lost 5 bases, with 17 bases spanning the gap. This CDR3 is CASARLGVDQPQHF. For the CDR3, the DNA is TGTGCCAGTGCCCGGCTAGGGGTGGATCAGCCCCAGCATTTT. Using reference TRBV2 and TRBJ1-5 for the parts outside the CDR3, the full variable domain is EPEVTQTPSHQVTQMGQEVILRCVPISNHLYFYWYRQILGQKVEFLVSFYNNEISEKSEIFDDQFSVERPDGSNFTLKIRSTKLEDSAMYFCASARLGVDQPQHFGDGTRLSIL.

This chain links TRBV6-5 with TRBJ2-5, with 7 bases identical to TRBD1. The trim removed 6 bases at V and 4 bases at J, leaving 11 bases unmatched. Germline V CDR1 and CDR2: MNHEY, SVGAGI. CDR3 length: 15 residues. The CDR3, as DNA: TGTGCCAGCAGGAGACAGGGAATTTTTGGAGAGACCCAGTACTTC. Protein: CASRRQGIFGETQYF.

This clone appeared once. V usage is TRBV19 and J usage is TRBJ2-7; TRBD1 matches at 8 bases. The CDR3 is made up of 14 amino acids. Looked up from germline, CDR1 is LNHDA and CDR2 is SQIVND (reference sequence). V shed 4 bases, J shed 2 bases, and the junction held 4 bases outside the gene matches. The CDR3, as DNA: TGTGCCAGTAGTACTCCAGGGGGCCCCTACGAGCAGTACTTC. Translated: CASSTPGGPYEQYF.

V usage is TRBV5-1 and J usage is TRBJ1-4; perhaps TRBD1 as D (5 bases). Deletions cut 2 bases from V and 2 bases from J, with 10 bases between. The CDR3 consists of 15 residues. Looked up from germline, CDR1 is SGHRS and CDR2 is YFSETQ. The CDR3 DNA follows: TGCGCCAGCAGCTTAGAGACAGCGACTAATGAAAAACTGTTTTTT. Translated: CASSLETATNEKLFF.

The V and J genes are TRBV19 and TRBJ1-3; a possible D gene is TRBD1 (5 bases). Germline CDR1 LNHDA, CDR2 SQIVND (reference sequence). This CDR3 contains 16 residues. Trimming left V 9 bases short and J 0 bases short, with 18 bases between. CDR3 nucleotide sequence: TGTGCCAGCCACCCGGGACTCCTCTCCTCTGGAAACACCATATATTTT. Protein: CASHPGLLSSGNTIYF.

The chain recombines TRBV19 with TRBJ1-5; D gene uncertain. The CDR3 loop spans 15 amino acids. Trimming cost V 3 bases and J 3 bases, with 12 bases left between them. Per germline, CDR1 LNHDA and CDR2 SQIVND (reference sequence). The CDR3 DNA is TGTGCCAGTAGTATTGAGGGCCAACCCAATCAGCCCCAGCATTTT. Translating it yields CASSIEGQPNQPQHF.

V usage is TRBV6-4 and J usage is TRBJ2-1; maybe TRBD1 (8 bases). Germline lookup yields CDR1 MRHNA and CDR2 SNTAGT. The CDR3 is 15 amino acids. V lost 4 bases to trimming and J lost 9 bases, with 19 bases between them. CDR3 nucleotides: TGTGCCAGCAGTGGAGGACAGGGAGGGGGCAGTGAGCAGTTCTTC. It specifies CASSGGQGGGSEQFF.

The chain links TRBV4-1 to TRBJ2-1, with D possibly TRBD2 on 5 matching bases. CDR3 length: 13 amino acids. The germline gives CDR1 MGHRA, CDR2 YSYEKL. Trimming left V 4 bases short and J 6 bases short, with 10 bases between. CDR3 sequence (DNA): TGCGCCAGCAGCCCCCGGGATTCCAATGAGCAGTTCTTC. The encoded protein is CASSPRDSNEQFF.

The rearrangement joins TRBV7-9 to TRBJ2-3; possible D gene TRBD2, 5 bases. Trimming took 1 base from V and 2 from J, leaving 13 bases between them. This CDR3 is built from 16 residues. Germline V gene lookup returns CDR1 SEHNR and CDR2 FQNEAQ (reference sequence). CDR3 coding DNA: TGTGCCAGCAGCTTAGGGTCTAGCAGATTCACAGATACGCAGTATTTT. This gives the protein CASSLGSSRFTDTQYF.

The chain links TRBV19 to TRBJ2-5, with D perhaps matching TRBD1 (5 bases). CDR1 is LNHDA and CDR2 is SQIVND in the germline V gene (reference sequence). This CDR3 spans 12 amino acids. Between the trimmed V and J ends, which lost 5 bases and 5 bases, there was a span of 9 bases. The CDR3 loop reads CASSHPGETQYF. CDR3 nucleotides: TGTGCCAGTAGTCACCCAGGGGAGACCCAGTACTTC.

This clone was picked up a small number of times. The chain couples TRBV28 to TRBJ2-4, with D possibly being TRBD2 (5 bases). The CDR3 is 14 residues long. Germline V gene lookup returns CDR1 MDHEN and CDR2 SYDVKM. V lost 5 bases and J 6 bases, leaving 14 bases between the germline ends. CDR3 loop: CASSTRRGRNIQYF. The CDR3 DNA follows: TGTGCCAGCAGTACCCGCCGGGGTAGAAACATTCAGTACTTC.

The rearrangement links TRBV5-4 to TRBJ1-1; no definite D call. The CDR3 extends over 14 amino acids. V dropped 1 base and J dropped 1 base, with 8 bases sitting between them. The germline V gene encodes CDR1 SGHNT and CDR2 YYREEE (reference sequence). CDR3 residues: CASSLQDRNTEAFF. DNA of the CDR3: TGTGCCAGCAGCTTGCAGGATCGGAACACTGAAGCTTTCTTT.